This T cell receptor beta chain was sequenced during a study of blood T cell repertoires in COVID-19. Study details: Samples taken during acute and convalescent COVID-19 were collected in the United States, Italy and Spain. Sources were T cells, B-cell-depleted T cells, or PBMCs; the material itself was cDNA or gDNA.

CDR1 is SNHLY, CDR2 FYNNEI, per germline. The CDR3 spans 14 residues. The germline V and J ends were trimmed by 3 bases and 8 bases, with 11 bases remaining between them. In the source study's methods: From reference gene primer amplification, estimates of nucleated cell counts were derived. Assay used: immunoSEQ multiplex PCR; TCRdb lists only in-frame clones, some missing. Clone size and V and J calls were adopted from that table, with D and trimming inferred from the DNA. This table holds 250,000 to 350,000 clones, more than 75% found once. Material: peripheral blood. V and J are TRBV2 and TRBJ1-6; D is possibly TRBD1 (5 bases). The clonotype comes from a woman between 45 and 60 years old who had recovered from COVID-19. CDR3 sequence (DNA): TGTGCCAGCAGTGAGGGGGGGATAGATTCACCCCTCCACTTT. It is translated as CASSEGGIDSPLHF. Variable domain in full (rest from reference TRBV2 and TRBJ1-6): EPEVTQTPSHQVTQMGQEVILRCVPISNHLYFYWYRQILGQKVEFLVSFYNNEISEKSEIFDDQFSVERPDGSNFTLKIRSTKLEDSAMYFCASSEGGIDSPLHFGNGTRLTVT.